The entry below gives a single T cell receptor (beta chain) sequence along with its context. This specimen comes from a study of blood T cell repertoires in COVID-19. Across the study: Sample material is recorded as cDNA or gDNA derived from T cells, B-cell-depleted T cells, or PBMCs.

Sequencing used immunoSEQ multiplex PCR; TCRdb keeps in-frame clones, though not all of them. The repertoire includes 100,000 to 150,000 clones, roughly 83% of them detected once, and approximately 5% sits in the top ten. The V gene's germline CDR1 is SGHVS and CDR2 FQNEAQ. The CDR3 is 14 amino acids. Germline trimming cut 6 bases from V and 11 bases from J; bases unmatched to any gene: 4. This receptor was obtained from a human donor in a cohort sampled during active COVID-19. The specimen sequenced was peripheral blood. This rearrangement joins TRBV7-8 to TRBJ2-1; 16 bases fit TRBD2. CDR3 in DNA: TGTGCCAGCAGAGGGACTAGCGGGAGGGTTCAGCAGTTCTTC. This codes for CASRGTSGRVQQFF. The full variable domain, with the rest looked up from reference TRBV7-8 and TRBJ2-1, is GAGVSQSPRYKVAKRGQDVALRCDPISGHVSLFWYQQALGQGPEFLTYFQNEAQLDKSGLPSDRFFAERPEGSVSTLKIQRTQQEDSAVYLCASRGTSGRVQQFFGPGTRLTVL.